What follows describes a single T cell receptor beta chain. Its antigen is currently unknown. A multiplex PCR was run with 60 Vbeta primers and 13 Jbeta primers. Profiling relied on immunoSEQ multiplex PCR, and the TCRdb table lists in-frame clones only, not all of them. The sample has around 130,000 clones, approximately 69% seen once. This entry comes from a study of cytomegalovirus exposure and HLA in healthy donors. The study's findings and limits: Most TCR sequences were uncommon, yet certain public TCRs appeared in many donors.

This receptor was obtained from a man in his forties or fifties in good health and CMV-seropositive. The sample taken for sequencing was PBMCs.

The CDR3 DNA reads as TGTGCCAGCAGTTTGGTTGGCGGGGGTTATACGCAGTATTTT. Encoded protein: CASSLVGGGYTQYF. The chain has TRBV28 and TRBJ2-3, with 7 nucleotides matching TRBD2. Germline loops: CDR1 MDHEN, CDR2 SYDVKM. V shed 3 bases and J 7 bases; nucleotides not matched to a gene: 7. This CDR3 has 14 amino acids. Filled out from reference TRBV28 and TRBJ2-3, the complete variable domain reads DVKVTQSSRYLVKRTGEKVFLECVQDMDHENMFWYRQDPGLGLRLIYFSYDVKMKEKGDIPEGYSVSREKKERFSLILESASTNQTSMYLCASSLVGGGYTQYFGPGTRLTVL.